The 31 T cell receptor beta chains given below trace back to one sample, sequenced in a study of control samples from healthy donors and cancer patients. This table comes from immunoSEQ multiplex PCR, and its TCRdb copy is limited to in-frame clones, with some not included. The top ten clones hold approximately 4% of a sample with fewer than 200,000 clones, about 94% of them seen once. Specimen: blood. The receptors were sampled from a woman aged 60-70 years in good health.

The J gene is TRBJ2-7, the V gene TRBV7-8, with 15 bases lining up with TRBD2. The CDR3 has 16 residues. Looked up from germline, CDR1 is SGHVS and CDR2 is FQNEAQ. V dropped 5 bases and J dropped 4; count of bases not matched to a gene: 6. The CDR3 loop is CASSLRTSGGEYEQYF. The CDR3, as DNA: TGTGCCAGCAGCCTTCGGACTAGCGGGGGGGAATACGAGCAGTACTTC.

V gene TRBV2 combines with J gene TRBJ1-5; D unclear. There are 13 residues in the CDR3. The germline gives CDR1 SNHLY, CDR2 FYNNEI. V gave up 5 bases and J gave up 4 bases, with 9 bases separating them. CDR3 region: CASSNNRNQPQHF. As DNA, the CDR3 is TGTGCCAGCAGTAATAACCGGAATCAGCCCCAGCATTTT.

The CDR3 DNA sequence: TGCGCCAGCACCTTCGATGCAACTAATGAAAAACTGTTTTTT. The encoded protein is CASTFDATNEKLFF. The V gene is TRBV5-1, the J gene TRBJ1-4; no clear D. Deletions cut 6 bases from V and 0 bases from J, with 9 bases between. The CDR3 has 14 residues. Germline-derived CDR1 and CDR2 are SGHRS and YFSETQ.

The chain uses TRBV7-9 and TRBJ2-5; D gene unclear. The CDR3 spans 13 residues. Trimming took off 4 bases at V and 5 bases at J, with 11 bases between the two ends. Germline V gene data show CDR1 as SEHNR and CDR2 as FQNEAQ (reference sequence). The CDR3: CASSSGNAETQYF. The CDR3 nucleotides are TGTGCCAGCAGCTCGGGTAACGCGGAGACCCAGTACTTC.

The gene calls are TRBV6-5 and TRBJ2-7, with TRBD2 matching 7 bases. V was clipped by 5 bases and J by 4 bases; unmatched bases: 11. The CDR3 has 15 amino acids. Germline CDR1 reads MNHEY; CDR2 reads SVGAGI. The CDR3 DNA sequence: TGTGCCAGCAGTATCCGGGAGGCAGCTAATTACGAGCAGTACTTC. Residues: CASSIREAANYEQYF.

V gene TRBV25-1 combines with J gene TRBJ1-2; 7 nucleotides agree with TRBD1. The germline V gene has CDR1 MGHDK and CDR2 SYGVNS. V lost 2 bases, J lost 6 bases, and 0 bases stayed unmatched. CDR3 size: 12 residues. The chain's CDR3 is CASSEQGDGYTF. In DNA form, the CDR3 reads TGTGCCAGCAGTGAACAGGGGGATGGCTACACCTTC.

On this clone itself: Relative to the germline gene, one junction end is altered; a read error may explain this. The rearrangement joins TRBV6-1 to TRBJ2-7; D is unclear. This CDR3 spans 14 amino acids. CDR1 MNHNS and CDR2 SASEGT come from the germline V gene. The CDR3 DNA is TGTGCCAGCAGAGAAGAATCCCCTCGCTACGAGCAGTACTTC. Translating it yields CASREESPRYEQYF.

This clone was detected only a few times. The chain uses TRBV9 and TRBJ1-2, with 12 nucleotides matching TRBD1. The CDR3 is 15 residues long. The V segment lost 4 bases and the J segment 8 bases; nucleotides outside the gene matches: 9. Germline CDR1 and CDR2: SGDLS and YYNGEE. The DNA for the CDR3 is TGTGCCAGCAGCCGGGACAGGGGGCGAGGGCGGGGCTACACCTTC. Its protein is CASSRDRGRGRGYTF.

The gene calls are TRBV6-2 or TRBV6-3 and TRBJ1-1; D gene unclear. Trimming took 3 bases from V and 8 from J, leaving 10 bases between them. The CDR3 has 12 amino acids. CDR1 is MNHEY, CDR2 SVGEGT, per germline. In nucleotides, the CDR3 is TGTGCCAGCAGTTATGGGGAGTTGGAAGCTTTCTTT. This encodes CASSYGELEAFF.

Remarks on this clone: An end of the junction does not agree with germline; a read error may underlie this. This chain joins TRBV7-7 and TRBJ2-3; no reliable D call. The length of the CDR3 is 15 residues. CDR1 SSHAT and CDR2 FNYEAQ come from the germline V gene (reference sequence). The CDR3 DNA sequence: TGTGCTAGCAGCCCCCATGTGTGGGATACAGATACGCAGTATTTT. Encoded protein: CASSPHVWDTDTQYF.

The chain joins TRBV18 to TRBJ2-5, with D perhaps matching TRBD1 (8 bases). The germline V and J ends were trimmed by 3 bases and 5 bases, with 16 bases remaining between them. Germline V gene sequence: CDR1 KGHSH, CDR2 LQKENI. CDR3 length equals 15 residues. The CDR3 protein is CASSPTGGAQETQYF. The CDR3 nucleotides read TGTGCCAGCTCACCTACAGGGGGGGCGCAGGAGACCCAGTACTTC.

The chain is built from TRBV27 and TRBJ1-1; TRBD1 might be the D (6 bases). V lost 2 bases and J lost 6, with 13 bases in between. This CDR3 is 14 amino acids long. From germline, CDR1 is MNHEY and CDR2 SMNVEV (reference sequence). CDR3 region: CASSLGGPFPEAFF. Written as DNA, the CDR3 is TGTGCCAGCAGTTTAGGGGGGCCGTTTCCTGAAGCTTTCTTT.

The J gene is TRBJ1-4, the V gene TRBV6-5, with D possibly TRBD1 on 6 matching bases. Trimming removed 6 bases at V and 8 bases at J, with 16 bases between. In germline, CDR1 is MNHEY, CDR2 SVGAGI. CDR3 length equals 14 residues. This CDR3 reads CASSQGGTGEKLFF. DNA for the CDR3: TGTGCCAGCAGCCAAGGGGGGACGGGGGAAAAACTGTTTTTT.

CDR3 in amino acids: CASNSGQRNQPQHF. DNA of the CDR3: TGTGCCAGCAACTCGGGACAGCGCAATCAGCCCCAGCATTTT. The chain employs TRBV2 and TRBJ1-5; 7 bases are shared with TRBD1. This CDR3 has 14 residues. Germline CDR1 is SNHLY and CDR2 is FYNNEI. J gave up 2 bases and V 7 bases, and 5 bases lay outside the gene matches.

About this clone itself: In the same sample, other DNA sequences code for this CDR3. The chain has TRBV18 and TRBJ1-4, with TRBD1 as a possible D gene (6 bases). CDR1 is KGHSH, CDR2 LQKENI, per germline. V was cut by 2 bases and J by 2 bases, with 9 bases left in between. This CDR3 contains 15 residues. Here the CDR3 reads CASSPGGATNEKLFF. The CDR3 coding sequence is TGTGCCAGCTCACCAGGGGGGGCGACTAATGAAAAACTGTTTTTT. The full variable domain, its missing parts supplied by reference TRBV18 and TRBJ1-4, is NAGVMQNPRHLVRRRGQEARLRCSPMKGHSHVYWYRQLPEEGLKFMVYLQKENIIDESGMPKERFSAEFPKEGPSILRIQQVVRGDSAAYFCASSPGGATNEKLFFGSGTQLSVL.

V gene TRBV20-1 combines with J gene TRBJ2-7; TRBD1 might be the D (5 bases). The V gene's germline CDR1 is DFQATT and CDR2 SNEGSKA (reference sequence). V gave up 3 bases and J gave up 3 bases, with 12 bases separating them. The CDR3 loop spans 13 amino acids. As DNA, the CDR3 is TGCAGTGCTAGTGGGCAGGGATACTACGAGCAGTACTTC. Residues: CSASGQGYYEQYF.

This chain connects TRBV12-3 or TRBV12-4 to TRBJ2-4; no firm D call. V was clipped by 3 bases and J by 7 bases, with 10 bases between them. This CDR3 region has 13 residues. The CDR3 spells CASSFRILNIQYF. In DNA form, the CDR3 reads TGTGCCAGCAGTTTCCGGATCCTTAACATTCAGTACTTC.

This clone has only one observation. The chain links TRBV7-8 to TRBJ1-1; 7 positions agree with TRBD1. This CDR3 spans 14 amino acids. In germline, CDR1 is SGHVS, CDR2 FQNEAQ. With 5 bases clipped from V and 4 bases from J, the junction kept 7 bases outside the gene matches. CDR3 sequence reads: CASSVGQPITEAFF. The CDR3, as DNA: TGTGCCAGCAGCGTGGGACAGCCGATCACTGAAGCTTTCTTT. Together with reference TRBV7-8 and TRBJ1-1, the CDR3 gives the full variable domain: GAGVSQSPRYKVAKRGQDVALRCDPISGHVSLFWYQQALGQGPEFLTYFQNEAQLDKSGLPSDRFFAERPEGSVSTLKIQRTQQEDSAVYLCASSVGQPITEAFFGQGTRLTVV.

The CDR3 DNA reads as TGCAGCGATGGACAGCCCTATGGCTACACCTTC. Translation gives CSDGQPYGYTF. The chain combines TRBV29-1 with TRBJ1-2, with a possible D match to TRBD1 (6 bases). V lost 7 bases, J lost 4 bases, and 10 bases lay in between. CDR3 length: 11 amino acids. Germline values: CDR1 SQVTM, CDR2 ANQGSEA.

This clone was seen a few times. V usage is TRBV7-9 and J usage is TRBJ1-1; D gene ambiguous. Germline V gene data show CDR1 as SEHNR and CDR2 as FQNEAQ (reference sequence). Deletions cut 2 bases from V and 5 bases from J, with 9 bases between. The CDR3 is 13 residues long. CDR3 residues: CASSLPSVTEAFF. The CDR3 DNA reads TGTGCCAGCAGCTTACCATCGGTGACTGAAGCTTTCTTT. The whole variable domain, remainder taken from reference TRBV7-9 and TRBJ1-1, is DTGVSQNPRHKITKRGQNVTFRCDPISEHNRLYWYRQTLGQGPEFLTYFQNEAQLEKSRLLSDRFSAERPKGSFSTLEIQRTEQGDSAMYLCASSLPSVTEAFFGQGTRLTVV.

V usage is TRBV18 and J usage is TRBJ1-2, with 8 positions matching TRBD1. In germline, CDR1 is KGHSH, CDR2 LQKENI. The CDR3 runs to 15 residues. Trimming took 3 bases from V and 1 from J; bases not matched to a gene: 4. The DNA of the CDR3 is TGTGCCAGCTCACCCTTTGGACAGGGTAACTATGGCTACACCTTC. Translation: CASSPFGQGNYGYTF.

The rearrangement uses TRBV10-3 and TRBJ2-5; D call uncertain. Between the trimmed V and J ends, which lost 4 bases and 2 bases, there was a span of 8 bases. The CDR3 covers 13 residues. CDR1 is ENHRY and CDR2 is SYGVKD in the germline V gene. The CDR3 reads CAISVSGQETQYF. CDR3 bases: TGTGCCATCAGTGTGTCCGGGCAAGAGACCCAGTACTTC.

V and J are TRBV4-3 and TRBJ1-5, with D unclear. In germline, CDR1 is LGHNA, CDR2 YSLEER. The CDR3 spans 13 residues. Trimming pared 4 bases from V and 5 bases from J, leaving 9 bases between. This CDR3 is CASSRNEDQPQHF. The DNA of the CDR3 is TGCGCCAGCAGCCGCAACGAAGATCAGCCCCAGCATTTT.

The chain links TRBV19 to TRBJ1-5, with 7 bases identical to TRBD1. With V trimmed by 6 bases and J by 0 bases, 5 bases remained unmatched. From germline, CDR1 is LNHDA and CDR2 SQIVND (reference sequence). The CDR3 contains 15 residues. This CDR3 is CASRDRSYSNQPQHF. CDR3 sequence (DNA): TGTGCCAGTAGGGACAGGTCTTATAGCAATCAGCCCCAGCATTTT. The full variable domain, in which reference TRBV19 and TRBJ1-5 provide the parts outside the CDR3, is DGGITQSPKYLFRKEGQNVTLSCEQNLNHDAMYWYRQDPGQGLRLIYYSQIVNDFQKGDIAEGYSVSREKKESFPLTVTSAQKNPTAFYLCASRDRSYSNQPQHFGDGTRLSIL.

In DNA, the CDR3 is TGTGCCAGCAGTACAGGTTCCTTGAGGAACACTGAAGCTTTCTTT. Amino acids: CASSTGSLRNTEAFF. This chain uses TRBV2 with TRBJ1-1; a weak D match, TRBD1 (5 bases). The CDR3 runs to 15 residues. Germline V CDR1 and CDR2: SNHLY, FYNNEI. The V gene lost 5 bases and the J gene lost 1 base, with 14 bases spanning the gap.

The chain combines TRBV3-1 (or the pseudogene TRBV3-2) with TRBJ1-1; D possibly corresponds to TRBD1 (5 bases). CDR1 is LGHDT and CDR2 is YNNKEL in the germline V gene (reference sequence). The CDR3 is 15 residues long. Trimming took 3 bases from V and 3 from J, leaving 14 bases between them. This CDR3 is CASSHHSPGDTEAFF. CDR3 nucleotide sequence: TGTGCCAGCAGCCACCATTCCCCGGGGGACACTGAAGCTTTCTTT.

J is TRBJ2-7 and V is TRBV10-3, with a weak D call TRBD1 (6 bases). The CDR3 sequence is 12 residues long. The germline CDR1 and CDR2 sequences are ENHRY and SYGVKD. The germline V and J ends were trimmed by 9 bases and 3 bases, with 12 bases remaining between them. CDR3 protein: CAIRGLGYEQYF. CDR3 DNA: TGTGCCATAAGGGGGTTGGGCTACGAGCAGTACTTC.

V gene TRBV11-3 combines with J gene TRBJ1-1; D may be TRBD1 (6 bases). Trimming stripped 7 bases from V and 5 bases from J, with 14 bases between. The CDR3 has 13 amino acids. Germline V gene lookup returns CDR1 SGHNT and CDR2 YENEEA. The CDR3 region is CASKGQGSTEAFF. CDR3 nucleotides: TGTGCCAGCAAAGGTCAGGGGAGTACTGAAGCTTTCTTT.

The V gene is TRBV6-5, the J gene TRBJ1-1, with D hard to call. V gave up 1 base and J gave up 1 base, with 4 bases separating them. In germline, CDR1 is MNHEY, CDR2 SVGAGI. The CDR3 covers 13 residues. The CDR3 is CASSYWENTEAFF. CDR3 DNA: TGTGCCAGCAGTTACTGGGAGAACACTGAAGCTTTCTTT.

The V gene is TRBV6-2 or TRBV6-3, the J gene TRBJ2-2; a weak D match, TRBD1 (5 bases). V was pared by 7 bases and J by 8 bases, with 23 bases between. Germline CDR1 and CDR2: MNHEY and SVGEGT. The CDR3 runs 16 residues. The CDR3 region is CASNPWVLANRGELFF. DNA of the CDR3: TGTGCCAGCAACCCGTGGGTTCTCGCGAACAGGGGGGAGCTGTTTTTT.

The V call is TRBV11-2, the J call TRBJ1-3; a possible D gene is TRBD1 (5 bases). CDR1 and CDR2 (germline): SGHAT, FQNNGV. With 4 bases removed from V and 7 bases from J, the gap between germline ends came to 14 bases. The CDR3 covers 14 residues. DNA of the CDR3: TGTGCCAGCAGCTCGACCTTCTCAGGGAACACCATATATTTT. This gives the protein CASSSTFSGNTIYF.